This TCR beta chain is drawn from a study of PD-L1 blockade in urothelial cancer (dated by TCRdb to about 2017). Background on the whole study: Therapy was started in about 2014 for all patients, and atezolizumab 1,200 mg was administered intravenously every 3 weeks. Several patients achieved durable clinical benefit and 20 did not. Progression-free survival longer than 6 months counted as durable clinical benefit, and TCR features were additionally tested against both progression-free and overall survival. Blood samples were analyzed at 3 weeks after treatment start (second dose) and at 6 weeks after treatment start. Patients had an ECOG performance status of 0 or 1 and had received between 0 and 3 prior chemotherapy regimens. Blood samples yielded a median of roughly 150,000 T cells and tens of thousands of unique TCRs, with median clonality approximately 0.08. Pretreatment blood TCR-seq was available for about 28 patients, at least one posttreatment blood collection was obtained for 25 or so patients, and tumor TCR-seq was available for 25 or so patients. About 85% of the 29 patients were males with bladder-origin urothelial cancer, and about 65% of the roughly 29 reported a prior smoking history. Whole exome sequencing and RNA sequencing of pretreatment tumors were performed alongside TCR sequencing in the same patients. TCR sequencing covered pretreatment tumor samples and matched, serially collected peripheral blood taken before and after atezolizumab treatment. An exploratory multi-omic analysis was conducted of the somatic, immune and clinical correlates of response to PD-L1 blockade with atezolizumab in urothelial cancer. Here is what the overall study found, with its caveats: Because the sample size was small (n = 29) and many of the analyses were exploratory, the results are meant to be hypothesis-generating. Among patients with durable benefit, tumor-associated TCR clones showed greater expansion in peripheral blood 3 weeks after treatment started (n = 22, p = 0.022). A pretreatment peripheral blood TCR clonality below the median was linked to improved progression-free and overall survival.

As regards this clone: The clone's antigen remains unknown. Base qualities are missing; no much larger clone stands one base away.

Synthetic TCR analog templates were spiked into each PCR to estimate absolute template abundance from read counts. The immunoSEQ assay was used to amplify TCRbeta CDR3 regions from genomic DNA with bias-controlled V and J gene primers. Sequencing of rearranged TCRbeta segments was done at approximately 20X coverage. The published analysis was carried out like this. Clustering was used to correct sequencing errors, and CDR3s were annotated against IMGT to assign V, D and J genes. Out-of-frame and stop-codon sequences were excluded, and only productive TCRbeta rearrangements were used in downstream analyses. Clonality was calculated as one minus the Shannon entropy normalized by the log of the number of unique productive sequences. Fisher's exact test with Benjamini-Hochberg correction, using a cutoff of adjusted p below 0.01, was how clones that differed between time points or between blood and tumor were identified. TCRdb mirrors the immuneACCESS table, restricted to in-frame sequences. Some clones are absent from its copies; in checked studies, under half trace to an unresolved V gene, and the reason for the others is unknown. V and J calls and clone size are copied from that table; D and trimming were computed from the DNA. Recorded for this sample are over 20,000 clones; 70% to 90% of them occurred a single time. The top ten clones comprise roughly 30% of the sample.

The cohort comprised 25 to 35 patients with locally advanced or metastatic urothelial carcinoma treated at Memorial Sloan Kettering on a trial protocol. Peripheral blood mononuclear cells were collected from each patient pretreatment and during treatment, giving between 1 and 8 total time points per patient. The Qiagen DNeasy Blood extraction kit was used to purify genomic DNA from total PBMCs and tumor samples. PBMCs were collected pretreatment and during treatment and were isolated and stored as previously described. This receptor was obtained from a man between 60 and 75 years old with urothelial cancer. The sample was PBMCs, taken around atezolizumab (anti-PD-L1) treatment.

The nucleotide sequence reads TGTGCCAGCAGCAAAGCGCAGACATGCGGAGGCTACGAGCAGTACTTC. Its translation is CASSKAQTCGGYEQYF. In this chain, TRBV21-1 is recombined with TRBJ2-7; TRBD2, the table's D call, was not compared with the DNA. TRBV21-1 constitutes a pseudogene. The CDR3 numbers 16 residues from cysteine through phenylalanine. The read is trimmed to its CDR3 DNA, 48 bases read in frame from base 1.